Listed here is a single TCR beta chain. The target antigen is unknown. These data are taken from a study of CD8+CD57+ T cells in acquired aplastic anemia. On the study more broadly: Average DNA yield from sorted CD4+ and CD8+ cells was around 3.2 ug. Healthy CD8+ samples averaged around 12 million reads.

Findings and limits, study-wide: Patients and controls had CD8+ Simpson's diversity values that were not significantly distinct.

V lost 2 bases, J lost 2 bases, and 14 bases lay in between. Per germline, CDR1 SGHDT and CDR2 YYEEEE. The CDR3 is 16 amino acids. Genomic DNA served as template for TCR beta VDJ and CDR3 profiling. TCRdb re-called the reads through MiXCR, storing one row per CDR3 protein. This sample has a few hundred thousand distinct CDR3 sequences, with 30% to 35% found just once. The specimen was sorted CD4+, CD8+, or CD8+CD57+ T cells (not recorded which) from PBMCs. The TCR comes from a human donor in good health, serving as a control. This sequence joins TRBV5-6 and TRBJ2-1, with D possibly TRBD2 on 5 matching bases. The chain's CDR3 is CASSLSLAWAYNEQFF. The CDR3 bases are TGTGCCAGCAGCTTAAGCCTAGCCTGGGCCTACAATGAGCAGTTCTTC.